This TCR beta chain appears in the sequencing data of a study of control samples from healthy donors and cancer patients. Sequenced by immunoSEQ multiplex PCR; TCRdb stores in-frame clones only, minus some. This sample has about 120,000 clones, with around 89% found just once. This receptor was identified in a woman aged 70-85 years in good health. Sequencing input: blood.

The CDR3 bases are TGTGCCAGCAGCCAACAAAAAGCGGGGGGGTTCACCGGGGAGCTGTTTTTT. It specifies CASSQQKAGGFTGELFF. This chain uses TRBV3-1 (or the pseudogene TRBV3-2) with TRBJ2-2, with 10 bases fitting TRBD2. After removal of 2 bases from V and 4 bases from J, the junction contained 7 bases not matched to a gene. CDR1 and CDR2 from the germline V gene are LGHDT and YNNKEL (reference sequence). This CDR3 region has 17 residues.